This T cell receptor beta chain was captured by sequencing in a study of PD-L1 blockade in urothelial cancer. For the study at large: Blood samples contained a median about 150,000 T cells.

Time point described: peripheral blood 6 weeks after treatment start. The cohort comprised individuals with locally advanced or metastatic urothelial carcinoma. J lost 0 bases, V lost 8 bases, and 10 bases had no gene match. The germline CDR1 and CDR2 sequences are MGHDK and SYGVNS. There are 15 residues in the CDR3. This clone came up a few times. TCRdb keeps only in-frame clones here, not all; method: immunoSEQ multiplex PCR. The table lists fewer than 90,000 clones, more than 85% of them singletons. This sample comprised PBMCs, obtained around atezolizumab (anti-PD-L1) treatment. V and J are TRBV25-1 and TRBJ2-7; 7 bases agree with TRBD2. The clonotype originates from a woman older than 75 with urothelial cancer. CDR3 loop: CASGVNGRSSYEQYF. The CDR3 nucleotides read TGTGCCAGCGGGGTCAACGGGAGGAGCTCCTACGAGCAGTACTTC.